Listed below are T cell receptor beta chains from one sample, sequenced in a study of radiotherapy plus CTLA-4 blockade in lung cancer. This table comes from immunoSEQ multiplex PCR, and its TCRdb copy is limited to in-frame clones, with some not included. The sample carries more than 40,000 clones, nearly 90% recorded once. The sample in question was peripheral blood, obtained from a patient treated with radiotherapy plus ipilimumab. The receptors come from a human donor with non-small cell lung cancer whose response to radiotherapy plus ipilimumab could not be evaluated. Both conserved end residues are part of each CDR3. D genes are given only for firm matches. Rows give clone size only sometimes, using once, few, many, or a class for an expanded clone.

length	J	D	size	V	DNA	CDR3
15	TRBJ1-6	NA	NA	TRBV6-5	TGTGCCAGCAGCCTCTTGGGGGGGCGGGGTTCACCCCTCCACTTT	CASSLLGGRGSPLHF
16	TRBJ2-2	TRBD2	once	TRBV7-2	TGTGCCAGCAGCTTAAGGGCGGGGGGGCGCACCGGGGAGCTGTTTTTT	CASSLRAGGRTGELFF
19	TRBJ2-3	TRBD2	NA	TRBV7-8	TGTGCCAGCAGTTTACTCGAACCGGGACTAGCGGGGGGGCATAATACGCAGTATTTT	CASSLLEPGLAGGHNTQYF
15	TRBJ2-3	NA	NA	TRBV9	TGTGCCAGCAGCGCAGGACAGTCTTCCACAGATACGCAGTATTTT	CASSAGQSSTDTQYF
14	TRBJ1-2	TRBD1	NA	TRBV7-8	TGTGCCAGCAGCCCTCCAACAGGGGCGGGAGGCTACACCTTC	CASSPPTGAGGYTF
17	TRBJ1-5	TRBD1	NA	TRBV4-1	TGCGCCAGCAGCCAAGACGCGACAGGGGAGGGCAATCAGCCCCAGCATTTT	CASSQDATGEGNQPQHF
14	TRBJ1-1	NA	NA	TRBV19	TGTGCCAGTAGTAAAGCGGTGGACAACACTGAAGCTTTCTTT	CASSKAVDNTEAFF
15	TRBJ1-1	TRBD1	NA	TRBV6-5	TGTGCCAGCAGCTCGAAAGGGACAGTTGGCACTGAAGCTTTCTTT	CASSSKGTVGTEAFF
16	TRBJ1-2	TRBD1	once	TRBV5-1	TGCGCCAGCAGCTTGCGGCCGGGACAGGGTTACGGCGGCTACACCTTC	CASSLRPGQGYGGYTF
16	TRBJ2-1	NA	NA	TRBV11-2	TGTGCCAGCAGCCAGGACGTGGGAGCGACTTACAATGAGCAGTTCTTC	CASSQDVGATYNEQFF
12	TRBJ1-2	NA	NA	TRBV2	TGTGCCAGCAGTGAAGGAGGGAATGGCTACACCTTC	CASSEGGNGYTF
14	TRBJ1-2	TRBD1	NA	TRBV5-1	TGCGCCAGCAGGCCAACCTCTAGGGGGCAAGGCTACACCTTC	CASRPTSRGQGYTF
15	TRBJ2-5	TRBD2	NA	TRBV2	TGTGCCAGCAGTGGGTTCCAGCGGGGATCTGGGGAGCAGTACTTC	CASSGFQRGSGEQYF
13	TRBJ2-5	NA	NA	TRBV7-9	TGTGCCAGCCGTAGAGGAGTGATGGAGACCCAGTACTTC	CASRRGVMETQYF
15	TRBJ2-1	NA	NA	TRBV7-2	TGTGCCAGCAGCACTACAAGTAGCTCCTACAATGAGCAGTTCTTC	CASSTTSSSYNEQFF
16	TRBJ2-3	TRBD2	once	TRBV7-2	TGTGCCAGCAGCTGGGTAGCGGGGGGGCTGGCAGATACGCAGTATTTT	CASSWVAGGLADTQYF
16	TRBJ2-4	TRBD2	few	TRBV13	TGTGCCAGCAGCTTCAAACCCGGGACTAGCAAAAACATTCAGTACTTC	CASSFKPGTSKNIQYF
18	TRBJ2-2	TRBD1	NA	TRBV7-2	TGTGCCAGCAGCTCCTCCGTAACAGGGGGCAAGAACACCGGGGAGCTGTTTTTT	CASSSSVTGGKNTGELFF
16	TRBJ2-1	TRBD2	NA	TRBV11-3	TGTGCCAGCAGCTTCGGGACTAGCGGGGGGGTGCATGAGCAGTTCTTC	CASSFGTSGGVHEQFF
15	TRBJ1-5	NA	NA	TRBV4-3	TGCGCCAGCAGCCGAGACGTCGGGGACAATCAGCCCCAGCATTTT	CASSRDVGDNQPQHF
16	TRBJ1-2	NA	NA	TRBV4-3	TGCGCCAGCAGCCAAGAAGGAGGGGGGGTAAACTATGGCTACACCTTC	CASSQEGGGVNYGYTF
13	TRBJ1-2	NA	NA	TRBV28	TGTGCCAGCGGAGATACCAGGACTGGGGGCTACACCTTC	CASGDTRTGGYTF
15	TRBJ2-3	NA	once	TRBV5-8	TGTGCCAGCAGCTTAGAGGGGGGGAGCACAGATACGCAGTATTTT	CASSLEGGSTDTQYF
16	TRBJ2-5	TRBD1	NA	TRBV27	TGTGCCAGCAGTTCCTTACAGGGGATGTCCCAAGAGACCCAGTACTTC	CASSSLQGMSQETQYF
15	TRBJ2-3	NA	NA	TRBV2	TGTGCCAGCGCCCGCGGGCACTCCGGGGCAGATACGCAGTATTTT	CASARGHSGADTQYF
15	TRBJ2-7	TRBD2	NA	TRBV30	TGTGCCTGGAGTTCAGGACTAGCGGGGGTGGGCGAGCAGTACTTC	CAWSSGLAGVGEQYF
19	TRBJ2-4	TRBD1	NA	TRBV11-3	TGTGCCAGCAGCTTAGAGATGGACCGGGACAGCCTAGCCAAAAACATTCAGTACTTC	CASSLEMDRDSLAKNIQYF
18	TRBJ1-4	TRBD1	NA	TRBV4-3	TGCGCCAGCAGCCCCAATCCCCACGACAGGGGGCAGGGTGAAAAACTGTTTTTT	CASSPNPHDRGQGEKLFF
15	TRBJ2-7	TRBD2	NA	TRBV11-2	TGTGCCAGCAGCTTAGTGTTAGCGGGAGTTTACGAGCAGTACTTC	CASSLVLAGVYEQYF
15	TRBJ2-2	TRBD1	NA	TRBV9	TGTGCCAGCAGCGTTACAGGGGTGAACACCGGGGAGCTGTTTTTT	CASSVTGVNTGELFF
17	TRBJ2-3	TRBD2	NA	TRBV9	TGTGCCAGCAGCGTTGGGTTGGTAGCGGGAGGGCGAGATACGCAGTATTTT	CASSVGLVAGGRDTQYF
13	TRBJ1-2	NA	NA	TRBV27	TGTGCCAGCACGCGGGCAGATAGCTATGGCTACACCTTC	CASTRADSYGYTF
16	TRBJ2-1	TRBD1	NA	TRBV7-9	TGTGCCAGCAGCTTAGTTGGACAGGGGGCAGCAAATGAGCAGTTCTTC	CASSLVGQGAANEQFF
18	TRBJ1-3	NA	NA	TRBV28	TGTGCCAGCAAAAGGCAGGGACACATCATTTATTCTGGAAACACCATATATTTT	CASKRQGHIIYSGNTIYF
14	TRBJ1-5	NA	NA	TRBV7-8	TGTGCCAGCAGCTACGACAGGCTCCCAGGGCCCCAGCATTTT	CASSYDRLPGPQHF
15	TRBJ1-1	TRBD1	NA	TRBV2	TGTGCCAGCAGGATAGACGGGACAGCGAACACTGAAGCTTTCTTT	CASRIDGTANTEAFF
14	TRBJ1-6	TRBD1	few	TRBV4-3	TGCGCCAGCAGCCGACAGGGCCGCAATTCACCCCTCCACTTT	CASSRQGRNSPLHF
13	TRBJ2-2	NA	NA	TRBV29-1	TGCAGCGTCCGCAGGGGCGGGTCCGGGGAGCTGTTTTTT	CSVRRGGSGELFF
17	TRBJ1-1	NA	NA	TRBV21-1	TGTGCCAGCAGTAAGTGGTTAGCTACACAAATTCGCACTGAAGCTTTCTTT	CASSKWLATQIRTEAFF
17	TRBJ1-3	TRBD1	NA	TRBV28	TGTGCCAGCAGTTCCGGGACAGGGTTATCCTCTGGAAACACCATATATTTT	CASSSGTGLSSGNTIYF
16	TRBJ1-1	NA	NA	TRBV4-1	TGCGTCAGCAGCCAAGGTGCGGGGGGAATGAACACTGAAGCTTTCTTT	CVSSQGAGGMNTEAFF
16	TRBJ2-1	NA	NA	TRBV7-2	TGTGCCAGCAGCCAGGACGTGGGAGCGACTTACAATGAGCAGTTCTTC	CASSQDVGATYNEQFF
14	TRBJ2-7	NA	NA	TRBV27	TGTGCCAGCAGCCCTATGCGGATCTCCTACGAGCAGTACTTC	CASSPMRISYEQYF
16	TRBJ1-5	NA	NA	TRBV19	TGTGCCAGTAGTATCCGTTGGCCTTCACCTTATCAGCCCCAGCATTTT	CASSIRWPSPYQPQHF
15	TRBJ1-2	TRBD1	once	TRBV5-1	TGCGCCAGCAGCTTCGGTTCAGGGGGCGGCTATGGCTACACCTTC	CASSFGSGGGYGYTF
15	TRBJ2-5	NA	NA	TRBV9	TGTGCCAGCAGCGTAGGACTAGGGGCAGTAGAGACCCAGTACTTC	CASSVGLGAVETQYF
13	TRBJ2-7	TRBD1	NA	TRBV6-6	TGTGCCAGCAGTTACGGGACAGGCTACGAGCAGTACTTC	CASSYGTGYEQYF
14	TRBJ1-2	TRBD1	NA	TRBV19	TGTGCCAGTAGTATGGAGGGGGCTTTGAATGGCTACACCTTC	CASSMEGALNGYTF
14	TRBJ1-2	NA	NA	TRBV30	TGTGCCTGGGGAAGGGAGACCCGCACGTACGGCTACACCTTC	CAWGRETRTYGYTF
17	TRBJ2-5	NA	NA	TRBV5-1	TGCGCCAGCAGCTTGGGAGCCCCGACAGTTAACCAAGAGACCCAGTACTTC	CASSLGAPTVNQETQYF
13	TRBJ1-4	NA	NA	TRBV15	TGTGCCACCAGCGTCCAGGGTTGGGAAAAACTGTTTTTT	CATSVQGWEKLFF
14	TRBJ1-1	TRBD1	NA	TRBV5-1	TGCGCCAGCAGCTTGGTGGCAGGGGGGACTGAAGCTTTCTTT	CASSLVAGGTEAFF
16	TRBJ1-1	NA	NA	TRBV5-6	TGTGCCAGCAGCTCGCACCCTGGTGCGCGGAACACTGAAGCTTTCTTT	CASSSHPGARNTEAFF
13	TRBJ1-1	NA	NA	TRBV30	TGTGCCTGGAGTGTACGGGAGAACACTGAAGCTTTCTTT	CAWSVRENTEAFF
14	TRBJ2-7	NA	NA	TRBV6-5	TGTGCCAGCAGGGATCAGGGGAATGGGTACGAGCAGTACTTC	CASRDQGNGYEQYF